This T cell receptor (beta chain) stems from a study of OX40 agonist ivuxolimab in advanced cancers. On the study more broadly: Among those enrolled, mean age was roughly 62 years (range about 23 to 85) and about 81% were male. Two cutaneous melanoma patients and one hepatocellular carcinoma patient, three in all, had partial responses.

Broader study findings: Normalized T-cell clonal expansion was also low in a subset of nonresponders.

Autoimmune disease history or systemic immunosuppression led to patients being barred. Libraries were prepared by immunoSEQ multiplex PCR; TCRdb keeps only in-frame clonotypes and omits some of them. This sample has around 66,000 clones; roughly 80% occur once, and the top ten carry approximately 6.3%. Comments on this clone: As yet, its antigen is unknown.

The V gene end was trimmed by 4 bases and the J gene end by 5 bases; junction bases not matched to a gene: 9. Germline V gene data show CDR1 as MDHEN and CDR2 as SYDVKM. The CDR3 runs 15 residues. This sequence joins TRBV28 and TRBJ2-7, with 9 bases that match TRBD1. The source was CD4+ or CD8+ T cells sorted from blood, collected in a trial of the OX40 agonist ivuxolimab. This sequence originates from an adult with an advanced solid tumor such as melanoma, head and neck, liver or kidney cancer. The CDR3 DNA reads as TGTGCCAGCAGTTCGGGGACAGGGTACTTGCACGAGCAGTACGTC. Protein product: CASSSGTGYLHEQYV.